This T cell receptor beta chain was documented in a study of shared clonotypes between healthy human individuals. Across the whole study: For every donor, three CD4 naive, three CD4 memory, two CD8 naive and one CD8 memory plates were used.

Looked up from germline, CDR1 is MNHNY and CDR2 is SVGAGI (reference sequence). CDR3 length equals 15 residues. Unmatched junction bases numbered 7, after V lost 2 bases and J lost 4 bases. The naive CD8 fraction comprised CD45RO-negative cells positively selected for CCR7 and excluded terminally differentiated effector memory CD45RA+ cells. Recent vaccinations or acute infections were absent in the healthy HIV-negative adult donors. Sequencing was performed with immunoSEQ multiplex PCR; in TCRdb, only in-frame clones are kept and a portion is missing. Among around 2,000,000 clones listed, about 95% were seen once.

The receptor comes from a man aged 18 to 30 in good health. Material for sequencing was naive CD8+ T cells sorted from blood. The genes are TRBV6-6 and TRBJ1-2; 7 bases fit TRBD1. CDR3 protein: CASSYTPGQRYGYTF. CDR3 nucleotides: TGTGCCAGCAGTTACACCCCGGGACAGCGCTATGGCTACACCTTC.